This T cell receptor beta chain was sequenced in a study of cytotoxic CD8 clonotypes in ibrutinib-treated CLL. About the study: Sample averages reached 250,000 or so productive templates and approximately 93,000 productive rearrangements.

Frozen-stored PBMCs produced around 2.2 micrograms of genomic DNA for TCR beta libraries. Study-wide points: Baseline levels were approached again at progression, after clonality had risen at ibrutinib response. Sampling of sustained-remission and progressing patients occurred at differing times.

Profiling relied on immunoSEQ multiplex PCR, and the TCRdb table lists in-frame clones only, not all of them. Seen here are about 300,000 clones, around 77% observed once, and the top ten hold about 5.3%. In the case of this clone: Its antigen is as yet unknown.

CDR3 size: 17 residues. Trimming removed 0 bases from V and 8 bases from J, with 20 bases in between. The V gene's germline CDR1 is SGHDN and CDR2 FVKESK. The chain combines TRBV14 with TRBJ2-1, with D uncertain. Material: PBMCs, obtained at disease progression, from a patient treated with ibrutinib. The clonotype was recovered from a human donor with chronic lymphocytic leukemia. CDR3 nucleotides: TGTGCCAGCAGCCAAGATGTTTACCACGGCTGGCGCCATGAGCAGTTCTTC. It yields the protein CASSQDVYHGWRHEQFF.